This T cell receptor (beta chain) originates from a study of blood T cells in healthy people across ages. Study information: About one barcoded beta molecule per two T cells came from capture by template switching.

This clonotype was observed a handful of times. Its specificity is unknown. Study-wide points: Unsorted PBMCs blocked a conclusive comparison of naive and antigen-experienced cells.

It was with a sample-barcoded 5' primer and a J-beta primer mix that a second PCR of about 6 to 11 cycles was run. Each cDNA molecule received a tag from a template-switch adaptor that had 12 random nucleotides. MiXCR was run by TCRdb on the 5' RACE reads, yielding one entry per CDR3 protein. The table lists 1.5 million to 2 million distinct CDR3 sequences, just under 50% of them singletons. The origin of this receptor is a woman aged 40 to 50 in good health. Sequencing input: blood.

For the CDR3, the DNA is TGTGCCAGCAGCTTGGGGGGTTATGGGGAGACCCAGTACTTC. Translated: CASSLGGYGETQYF. The J gene is TRBJ2-5, the V gene TRBV7-2; tentative D call: TRBD2 (6 bases). This CDR3 has 14 amino acids. Germline-derived CDR1 and CDR2 are SGHTA and FQGNSA. The V end was cut by 3 bases, the J end by 5 bases, with 13 bases between.